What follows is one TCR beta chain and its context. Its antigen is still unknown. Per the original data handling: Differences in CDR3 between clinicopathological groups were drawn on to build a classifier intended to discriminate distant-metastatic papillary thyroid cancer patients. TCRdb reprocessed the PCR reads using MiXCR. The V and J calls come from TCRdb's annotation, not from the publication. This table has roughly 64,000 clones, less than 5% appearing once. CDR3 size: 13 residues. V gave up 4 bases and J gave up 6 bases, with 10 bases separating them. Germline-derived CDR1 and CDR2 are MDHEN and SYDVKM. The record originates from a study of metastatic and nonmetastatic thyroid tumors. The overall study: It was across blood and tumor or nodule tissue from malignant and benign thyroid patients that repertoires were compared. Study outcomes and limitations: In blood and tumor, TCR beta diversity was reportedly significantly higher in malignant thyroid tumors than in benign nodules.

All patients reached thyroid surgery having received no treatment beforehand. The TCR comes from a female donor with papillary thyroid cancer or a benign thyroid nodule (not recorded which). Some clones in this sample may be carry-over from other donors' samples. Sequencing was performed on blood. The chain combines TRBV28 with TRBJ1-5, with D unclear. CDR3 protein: CASSSREGQPQHF. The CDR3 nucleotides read TGTGCCAGCAGTTCTAGGGAAGGTCAGCCCCAGCATTTT.